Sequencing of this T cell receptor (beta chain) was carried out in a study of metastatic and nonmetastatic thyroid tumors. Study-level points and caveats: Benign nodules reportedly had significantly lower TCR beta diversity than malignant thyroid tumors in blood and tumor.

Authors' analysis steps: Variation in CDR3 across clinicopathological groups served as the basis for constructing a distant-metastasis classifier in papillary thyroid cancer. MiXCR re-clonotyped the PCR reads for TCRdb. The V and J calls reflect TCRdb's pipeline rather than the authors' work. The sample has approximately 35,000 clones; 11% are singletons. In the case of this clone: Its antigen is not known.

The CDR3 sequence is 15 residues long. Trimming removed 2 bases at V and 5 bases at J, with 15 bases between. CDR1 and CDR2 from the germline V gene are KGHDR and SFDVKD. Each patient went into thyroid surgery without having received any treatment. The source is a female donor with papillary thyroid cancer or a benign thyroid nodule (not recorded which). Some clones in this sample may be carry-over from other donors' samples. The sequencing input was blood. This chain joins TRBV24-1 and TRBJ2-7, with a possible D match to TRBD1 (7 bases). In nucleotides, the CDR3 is TGTGCCACCAGTGATTCGCAGGGGGGAAGAAACGAGCAGTACTTC. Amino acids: CATSDSQGGRNEQYF.